This TCR beta chain derives from a study of T cell responses to AZD1222 COVID-19 vaccine. Whole-study results and caveats: Clonal diversity may have been underestimated, and the donors were mostly white British, with more females than males.

The repertoire was sequenced with immunoSEQ multiplex PCR; TCRdb's copy has only in-frame clones and lacks some. The sample has some 130,000 clones; roughly 87% are singletons. In germline, CDR1 is SGHAT, CDR2 FQDESV (reference sequence). The V gene lost 8 bases and the J gene lost 3 bases, with 16 bases spanning the gap. This CDR3 has 14 amino acids. Note on this clone: No antigen is known for it.

The sequence derives from an adult who received the AZD1222 COVID-19 vaccine. This sample comprised peripheral blood, obtained 28 days after the second AZD1222 dose. V gene TRBV11-1 combines with J gene TRBJ1-2; D unresolved. The DNA of the CDR3 is TGTGCCAGCGCGCCGGGGAATAACGACTATGGCTACACCTTC. This sequence encodes CASAPGNNDYGYTF.